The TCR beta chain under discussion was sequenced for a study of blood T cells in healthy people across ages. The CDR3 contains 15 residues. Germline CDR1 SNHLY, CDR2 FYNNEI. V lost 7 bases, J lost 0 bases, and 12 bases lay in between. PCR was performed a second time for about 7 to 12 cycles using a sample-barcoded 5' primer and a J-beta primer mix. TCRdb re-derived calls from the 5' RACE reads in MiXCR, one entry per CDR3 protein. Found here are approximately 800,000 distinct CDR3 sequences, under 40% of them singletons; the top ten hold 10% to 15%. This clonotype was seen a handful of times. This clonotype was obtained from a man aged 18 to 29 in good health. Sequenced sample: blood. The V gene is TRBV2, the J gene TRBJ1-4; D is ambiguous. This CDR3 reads CASIPGSTTNEKLFF. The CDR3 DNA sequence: TGTGCCAGCATACCGGGGAGCACAACTAATGAAAAACTGTTTTTT.